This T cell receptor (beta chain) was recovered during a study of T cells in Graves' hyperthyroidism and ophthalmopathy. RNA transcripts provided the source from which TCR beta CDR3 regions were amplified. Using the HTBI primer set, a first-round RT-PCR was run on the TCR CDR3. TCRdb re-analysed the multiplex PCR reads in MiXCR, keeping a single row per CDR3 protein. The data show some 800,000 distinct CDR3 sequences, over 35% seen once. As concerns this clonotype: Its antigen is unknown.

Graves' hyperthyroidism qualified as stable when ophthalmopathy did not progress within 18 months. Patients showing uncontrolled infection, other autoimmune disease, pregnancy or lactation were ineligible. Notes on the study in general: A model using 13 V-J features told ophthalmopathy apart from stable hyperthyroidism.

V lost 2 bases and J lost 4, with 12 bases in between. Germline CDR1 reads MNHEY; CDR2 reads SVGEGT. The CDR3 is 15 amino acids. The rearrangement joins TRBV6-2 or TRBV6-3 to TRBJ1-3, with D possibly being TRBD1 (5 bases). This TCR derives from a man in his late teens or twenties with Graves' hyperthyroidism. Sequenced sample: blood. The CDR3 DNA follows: TGTGCCAGCAGTTACCAAGGGACGGCCGGAAACACCATATATTTT. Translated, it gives CASSYQGTAGNTIYF.